These T cell receptor beta chains were read from a single sample in a study of vaccination effects on CD4 cells after COVID-19. No cognate antigen is known for these TCRs. Produced via immunoSEQ multiplex PCR; TCRdb's table is partial and in-frame only. The repertoire has roughly 70,000 clones, around three quarters of them found once; the top ten carry around 0.94%. Source: CD4+ T cells from PBMCs cultured with HCoV-OC43 spike peptides, taken after COVID-19 vaccination. These receptors were obtained from a human donor who received a COVID-19 vaccine. Each CDR3 is given with its conserved first and last residue. D genes are given only for firm matches. Clone size is stated in some rows and not others, as once, few, many or a class when expanded.

clone_size d_call j_call v_call cdr3_aa cdr3_nt
NA NA TRBJ2-1 TRBV5-1 CASSLKASSYNEQFF TGCGCCAGCAGCTTGAAAGCCAGCTCCTACAATGAGCAGTTCTTC
NA NA TRBJ1-2 TRBV5-4 CASSRRGAGYDYGYTF TGTGCCAGCAGCCGCCGAGGGGCGGGATACGACTATGGCTACACCTTC
NA NA TRBJ1-4 TRBV28 CASQSASTNEKLFF TGTGCCAGCCAGAGCGCTTCAACTAATGAAAAACTGTTTTTT
NA TRBD2 TRBJ2-3 TRBV3-1/TRBV3-2 CASSQEGLAGGGTDTQYF TGTGCCAGCAGCCAAGAGGGACTAGCGGGGGGGGGCACAGATACGCAGTATTTT
NA TRBD2 TRBJ2-3 TRBV5-1 CASSLLAGAPDTQYF TGCGCCAGCAGCTTACTAGCGGGGGCCCCAGATACGCAGTATTTT
NA NA TRBJ1-2 TRBV7-9 CASSFLGTFRYGYTF TGTGCCAGCAGCTTTCTTGGGACTTTCCGCTATGGCTACACCTTC
NA NA TRBJ2-3 TRBV6-5 CASSYSTSTDTQYF TGTGCCAGCAGTTACTCGACCAGCACAGATACGCAGTATTTT
NA TRBD1 TRBJ1-5 TRBV7-8 CASSLNRGDQPQHF TGTGCCAGCAGCTTAAACAGGGGGGATCAGCCCCAGCATTTT
NA TRBD1 TRBJ1-6 TRBV29-1 CSVMDRPYNSPLHF TGCAGCGTTATGGACAGGCCGTATAATTCACCCCTCCACTTT
few TRBD1 TRBJ1-2 TRBV7-2 CASSPDRGNYGYTF TGTGCCAGCAGCCCGGACAGGGGGAACTATGGCTACACCTTC
NA NA TRBJ2-1 TRBV11-3 CASSFGPNSYNEQFF TGTGCCAGCAGCTTTGGCCCAAACTCCTACAATGAGCAGTTCTTC
NA NA TRBJ1-4 TRBV4-3 CASSRRWGEEDEKLFF TGCGCCAGCAGCCGCCGATGGGGGGAAGAGGATGAAAAACTGTTTTTT
NA NA TRBJ1-6 TRBV25-1 CASSDRVGSPLHF TGTGCCAGCAGTGACAGGGTCGGTTCACCCCTCCACTTT
NA NA TRBJ1-1 TRBV19 CASSIVGVGPAEAFF TGTGCCAGTAGTATAGTTGGTGTAGGGCCAGCTGAAGCTTTCTTT
NA NA TRBJ1-6 TRBV15 CATSRPPGAGNSPLHF TGTGCCACCAGCAGACCTCCTGGGGCGGGTAATTCACCCCTCCACTTT
NA TRBD2 TRBJ2-2 TRBV7-2 CASSLQGGTTGELFF TGTGCCAGCAGCTTACAGGGAGGGACCACCGGGGAGCTGTTTTTT
NA NA TRBJ1-4 TRBV7-3 CASSSWRAATNEKLFF TGTGCCAGCAGCTCGTGGAGAGCCGCAACTAATGAAAAACTGTTTTTT
NA TRBD1 TRBJ1-3 TRBV29-1 CSAAKDRGPGNTIYF TGCAGCGCCGCGAAAGACAGGGGGCCTGGAAACACCATATATTTT
few TRBD1 TRBJ2-2 TRBV14 CASSPLFGQGNTGELFF TGTGCCAGCAGCCCATTATTCGGACAGGGGAACACCGGGGAGCTGTTTTTT
few NA TRBJ2-1 TRBV4-1 CASSQVDVRRWGRNEQFF TGCGCCAGCAGCCAAGTCGACGTTAGACGTTGGGGGCGGAATGAGCAGTTCTTC
once TRBD1 TRBJ1-3 TRBV4-3 CASSPQGNYGNTIYF TGCGCCAGCAGCCCACAGGGGAACTATGGAAACACCATATATTTT
NA NA TRBJ1-6 TRBV5-4 CASSLGTVNSPLHF TGTGCCAGCAGCTTGGGGACAGTTAATTCACCCCTCCACTTT
NA NA TRBJ1-2 TRBV7-3 CASSRIDTSAYGYTF TGTGCCAGCAGCCGGATCGACACCTCGGCATATGGCTACACCTTC
NA NA TRBJ2-1 TRBV2 CASSAKDSSYNEQFF TGTGCCAGCAGTGCGAAGGACAGTTCCTACAATGAGCAGTTCTTC
NA TRBD2 TRBJ2-3 TRBV9 CASSVLADNTDTQYF TGTGCCAGCAGCGTACTAGCGGACAACACAGATACGCAGTATTTT
few NA TRBJ1-6 TRBV5-1 CASSWGGTADSPLHF TGCGCCAGCAGCTGGGGGGGAACTGCGGATTCACCCCTCCACTTT
NA TRBD1 TRBJ1-4 TRBV11-2 CASSPGQGFWDEKLFF TGTGCCAGCAGTCCCGGACAGGGCTTTTGGGATGAAAAACTGTTTTTT
NA TRBD1 TRBJ1-2 TRBV25-1 CASSERTGSGYTF TGTGCCAGCAGTGAGAGGACAGGGAGTGGCTACACCTTC
few NA TRBJ2-5 TRBV3-1/TRBV3-2 CASSQVQATKYF TGTGCCAGCAGCCAAGTTCAGGCAACAAAGTACTTC
NA NA TRBJ1-4 TRBV7-9 CASSEGPANEKLFF TGTGCCAGCAGCGAGGGACCTGCTAATGAAAAACTGTTTTTT
few NA TRBJ2-2 TRBV18 CASSRPLGGELFF TGTGCCAGCTCACGGCCTTTGGGCGGGGAGCTGTTTTTT